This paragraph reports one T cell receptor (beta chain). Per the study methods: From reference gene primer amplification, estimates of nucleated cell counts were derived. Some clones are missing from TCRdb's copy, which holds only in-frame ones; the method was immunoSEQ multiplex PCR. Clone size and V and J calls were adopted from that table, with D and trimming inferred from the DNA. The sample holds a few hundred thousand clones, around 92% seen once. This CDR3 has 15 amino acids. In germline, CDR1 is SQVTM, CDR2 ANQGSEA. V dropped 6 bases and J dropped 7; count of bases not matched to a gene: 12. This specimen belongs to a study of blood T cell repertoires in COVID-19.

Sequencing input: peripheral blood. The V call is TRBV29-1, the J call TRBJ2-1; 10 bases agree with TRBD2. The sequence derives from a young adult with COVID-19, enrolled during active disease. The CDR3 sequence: CSVDGLAGVYNEQFF. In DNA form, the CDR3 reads TGCAGCGTAGACGGGCTAGCGGGAGTATATAATGAGCAGTTCTTC.